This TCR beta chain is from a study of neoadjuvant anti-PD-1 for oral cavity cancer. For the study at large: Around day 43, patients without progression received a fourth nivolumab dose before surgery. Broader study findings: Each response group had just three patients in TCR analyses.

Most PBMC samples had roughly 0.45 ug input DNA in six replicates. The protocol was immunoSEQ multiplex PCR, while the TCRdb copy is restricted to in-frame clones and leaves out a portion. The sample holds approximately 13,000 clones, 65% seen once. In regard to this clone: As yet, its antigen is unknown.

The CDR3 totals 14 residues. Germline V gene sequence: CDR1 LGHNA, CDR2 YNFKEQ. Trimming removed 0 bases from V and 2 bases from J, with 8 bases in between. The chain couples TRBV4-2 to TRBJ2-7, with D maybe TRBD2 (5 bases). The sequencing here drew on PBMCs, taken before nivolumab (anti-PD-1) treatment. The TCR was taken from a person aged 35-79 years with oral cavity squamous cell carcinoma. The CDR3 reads CASSQDPGTYEQYF. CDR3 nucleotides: TGTGCCAGCAGCCAAGATCCCGGGACCTACGAGCAGTACTTC.